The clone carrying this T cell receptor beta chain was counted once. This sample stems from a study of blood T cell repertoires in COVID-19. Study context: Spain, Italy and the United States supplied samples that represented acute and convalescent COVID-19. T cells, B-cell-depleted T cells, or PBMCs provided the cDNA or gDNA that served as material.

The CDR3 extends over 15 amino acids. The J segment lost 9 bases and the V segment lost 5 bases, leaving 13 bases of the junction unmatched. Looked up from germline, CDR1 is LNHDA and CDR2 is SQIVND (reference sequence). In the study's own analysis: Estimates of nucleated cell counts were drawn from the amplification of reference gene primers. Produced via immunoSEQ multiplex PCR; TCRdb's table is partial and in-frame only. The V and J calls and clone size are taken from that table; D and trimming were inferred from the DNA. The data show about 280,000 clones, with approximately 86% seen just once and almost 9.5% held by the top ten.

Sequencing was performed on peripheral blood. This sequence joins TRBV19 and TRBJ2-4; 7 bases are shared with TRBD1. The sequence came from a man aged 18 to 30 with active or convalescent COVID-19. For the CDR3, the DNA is TGTGCCAGTAGTCCCTCGACAGGGAAAAGGAGCATTCAGTACTTC. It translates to CASSPSTGKRSIQYF.